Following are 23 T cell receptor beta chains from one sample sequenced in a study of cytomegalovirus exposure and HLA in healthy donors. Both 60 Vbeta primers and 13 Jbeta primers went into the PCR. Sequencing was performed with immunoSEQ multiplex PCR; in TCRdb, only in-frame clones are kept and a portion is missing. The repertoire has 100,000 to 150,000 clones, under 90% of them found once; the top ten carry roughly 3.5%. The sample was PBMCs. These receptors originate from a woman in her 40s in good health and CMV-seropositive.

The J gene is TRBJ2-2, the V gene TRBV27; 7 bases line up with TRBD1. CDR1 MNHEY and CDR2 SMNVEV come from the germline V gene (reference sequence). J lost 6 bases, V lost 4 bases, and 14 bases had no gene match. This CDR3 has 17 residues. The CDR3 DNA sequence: TGTGCCAGCAGTTCTCTACGCCCGACAGGGCTCTCCGGGGAGCTGTTTTTT. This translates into CASSSLRPTGLSGELFF.

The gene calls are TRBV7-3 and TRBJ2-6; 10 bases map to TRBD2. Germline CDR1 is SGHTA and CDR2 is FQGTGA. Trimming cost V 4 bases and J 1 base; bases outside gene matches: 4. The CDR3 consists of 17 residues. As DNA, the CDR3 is TGTGCCAGCAGCTCCCCGACTAGCGGGTCTGGGGCCAACGTCCTGACTTTC. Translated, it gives CASSSPTSGSGANVLTF.

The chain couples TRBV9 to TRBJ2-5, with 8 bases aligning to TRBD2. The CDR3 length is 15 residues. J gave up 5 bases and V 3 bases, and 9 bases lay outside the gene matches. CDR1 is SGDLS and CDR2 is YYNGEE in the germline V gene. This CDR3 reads CASSAGTSVRETQYF. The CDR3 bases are TGTGCCAGCAGCGCTGGGACTAGTGTAAGGGAGACCCAGTACTTC.

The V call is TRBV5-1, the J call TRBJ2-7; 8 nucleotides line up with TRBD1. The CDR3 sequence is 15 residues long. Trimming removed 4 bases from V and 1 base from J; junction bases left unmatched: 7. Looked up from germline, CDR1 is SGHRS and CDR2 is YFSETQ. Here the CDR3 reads CASSPQGALSYEQYF. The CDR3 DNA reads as TGCGCCAGCAGCCCTCAGGGGGCTCTTTCCTACGAGCAGTACTTC. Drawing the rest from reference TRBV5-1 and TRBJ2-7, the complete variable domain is KAGVTQTPRYLIKTRGQQVTLSCSPISGHRSVSWYQQTPGQGLQFLFEYFSETQRNKGNFPGRFSGRQFSNSRSEMNVSTLELGDSALYLCASSPQGALSYEQYFGPGTRLTVT.

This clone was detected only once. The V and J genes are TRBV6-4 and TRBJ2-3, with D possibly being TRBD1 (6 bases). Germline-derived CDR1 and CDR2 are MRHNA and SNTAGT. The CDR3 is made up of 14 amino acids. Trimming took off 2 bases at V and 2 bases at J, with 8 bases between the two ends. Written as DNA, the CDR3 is TGTGCCAGCAGTGACGGGGGCGACACAGATACGCAGTATTTT. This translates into CASSDGGDTDTQYF.

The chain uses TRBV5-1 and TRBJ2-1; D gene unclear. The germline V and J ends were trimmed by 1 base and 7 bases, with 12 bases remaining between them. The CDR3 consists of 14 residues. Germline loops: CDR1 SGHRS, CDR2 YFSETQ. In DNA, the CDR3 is TGCGCCAGCAGCTTGAAACCCGTCAGTAATGAGCAGTTCTTC. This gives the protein CASSLKPVSNEQFF.

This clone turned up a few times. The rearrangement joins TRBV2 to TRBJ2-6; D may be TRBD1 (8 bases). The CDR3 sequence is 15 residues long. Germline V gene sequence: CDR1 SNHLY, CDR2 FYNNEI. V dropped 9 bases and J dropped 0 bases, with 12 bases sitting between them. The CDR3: CARQGGTSGANVLTF. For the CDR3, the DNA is TGTGCCAGACAGGGGGGGACCTCTGGGGCCAACGTCCTGACTTTC.

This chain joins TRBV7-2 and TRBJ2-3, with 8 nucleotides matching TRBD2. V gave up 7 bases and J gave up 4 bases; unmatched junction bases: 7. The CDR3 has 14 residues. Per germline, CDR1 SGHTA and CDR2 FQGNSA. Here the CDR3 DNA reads TGTGCCAGCATCGGATCAGCGGGAGCAGATACGCAGTATTTT. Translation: CASIGSAGADTQYF.

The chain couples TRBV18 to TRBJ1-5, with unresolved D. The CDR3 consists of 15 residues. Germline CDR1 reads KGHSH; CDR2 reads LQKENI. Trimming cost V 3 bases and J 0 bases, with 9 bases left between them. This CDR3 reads CASSPRGNSNQPQHF. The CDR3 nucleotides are TGTGCCAGCTCACCGAGAGGGAATAGCAATCAGCCCCAGCATTTT. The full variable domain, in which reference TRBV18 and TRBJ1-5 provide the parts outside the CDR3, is NAGVMQNPRHLVRRRGQEARLRCSPMKGHSHVYWYRQLPEEGLKFMVYLQKENIIDESGMPKERFSAEFPKEGPSILRIQQVVRGDSAAYFCASSPRGNSNQPQHFGDGTRLSIL.

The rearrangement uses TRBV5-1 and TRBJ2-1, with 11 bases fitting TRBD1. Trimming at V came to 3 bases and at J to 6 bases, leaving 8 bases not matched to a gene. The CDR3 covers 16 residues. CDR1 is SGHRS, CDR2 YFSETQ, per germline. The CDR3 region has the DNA TGCGCCAGCAGCTGGGTCGCGGGACAGGGGGTCAATGAGCAGTTCTTC. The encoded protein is CASSWVAGQGVNEQFF.

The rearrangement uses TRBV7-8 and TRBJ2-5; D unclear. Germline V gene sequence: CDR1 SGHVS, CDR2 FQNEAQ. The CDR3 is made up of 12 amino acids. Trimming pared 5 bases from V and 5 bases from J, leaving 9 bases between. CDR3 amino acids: CASSPHRETQYF. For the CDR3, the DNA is TGTGCCAGCAGCCCGCACCGGGAGACCCAGTACTTC.

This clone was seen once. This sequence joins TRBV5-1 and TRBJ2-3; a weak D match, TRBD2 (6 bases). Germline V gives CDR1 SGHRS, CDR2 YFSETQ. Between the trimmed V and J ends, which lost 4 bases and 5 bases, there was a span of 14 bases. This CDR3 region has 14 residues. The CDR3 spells CASSKGAGKDTQYF. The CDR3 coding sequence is TGCGCCAGCAGCAAAGGGGCGGGGAAAGATACGCAGTATTTT.

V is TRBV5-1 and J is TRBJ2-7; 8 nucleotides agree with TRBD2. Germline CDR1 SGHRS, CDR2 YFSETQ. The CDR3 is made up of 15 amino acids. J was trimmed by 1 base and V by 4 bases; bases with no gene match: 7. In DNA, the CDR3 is TGCGCCAGCAGCCCGGACCCGGGAGGGTCCTACGAGCAGTACTTC. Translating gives CASSPDPGGSYEQYF. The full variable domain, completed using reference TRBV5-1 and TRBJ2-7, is KAGVTQTPRYLIKTRGQQVTLSCSPISGHRSVSWYQQTPGQGLQFLFEYFSETQRNKGNFPGRFSGRQFSNSRSEMNVSTLELGDSALYLCASSPDPGGSYEQYFGPGTRLTVT.

This CDR3 is CASSLDLAAGGPLSYEQYF. In nucleotides, the CDR3 is TGTGCCAGCAGCTTAGATCTGGCGGCAGGGGGACCTCTCTCCTACGAGCAGTACTTC. The chain joins TRBV11-3 to TRBJ2-7; 7 nucleotides match TRBD1. The ends lost 0 bases at V and 0 bases at J; junction bases unmatched: 14. Germline V gene data show CDR1 as SGHNT and CDR2 as YENEEA. The CDR3 consists of 19 residues. The complete variable domain, with remaining parts taken from reference TRBV11-3 and TRBJ2-7, reads EAGVVQSPRYKIIEKKQPVAFWCNPISGHNTLYWYLQNLGQGPELLIRYENEEAVDDSQLPKDRFSAERLKGVDSTLKIQPAELGDSAVYLCASSLDLAAGGPLSYEQYFGPGTRLTVT.

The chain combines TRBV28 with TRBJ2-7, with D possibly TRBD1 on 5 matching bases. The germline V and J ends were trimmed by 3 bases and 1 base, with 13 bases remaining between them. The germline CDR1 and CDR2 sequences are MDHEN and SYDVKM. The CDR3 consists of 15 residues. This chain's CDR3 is CASSLYRRYSYEQYF. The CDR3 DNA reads TGTGCCAGCAGTTTGTACAGGCGATATTCCTACGAGCAGTACTTC.

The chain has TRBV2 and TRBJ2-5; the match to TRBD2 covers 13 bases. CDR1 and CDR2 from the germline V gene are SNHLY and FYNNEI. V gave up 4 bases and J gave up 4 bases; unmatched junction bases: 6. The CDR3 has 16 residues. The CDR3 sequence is CASSVRTSGSRETQYF. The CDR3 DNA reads TGTGCCAGCAGTGTAAGGACTAGCGGGAGCCGAGAGACCCAGTACTTC.

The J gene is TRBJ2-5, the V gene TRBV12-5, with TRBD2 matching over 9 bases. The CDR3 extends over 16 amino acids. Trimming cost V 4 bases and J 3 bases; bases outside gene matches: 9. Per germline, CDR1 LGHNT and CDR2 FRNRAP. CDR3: CASGSAPSGNKETQYF. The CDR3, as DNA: TGTGCTAGTGGTTCTGCCCCTAGCGGGAACAAAGAGACCCAGTACTTC.

For the CDR3, the DNA is TGTGCCAGCAGTTACCGTTTTGCAACTAATGAAAAACTGTTTTTT. Protein product: CASSYRFATNEKLFF. The gene calls are TRBV6-5 and TRBJ1-4; D unresolved. Trimming took off 2 bases at V and 0 bases at J, with 7 bases between the two ends. The CDR3 has 15 residues. The germline V gene has CDR1 MNHEY and CDR2 SVGAGI.

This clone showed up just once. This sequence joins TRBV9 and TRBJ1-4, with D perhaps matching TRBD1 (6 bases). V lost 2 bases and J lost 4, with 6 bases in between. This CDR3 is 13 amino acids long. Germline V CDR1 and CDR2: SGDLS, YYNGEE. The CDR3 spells CASSVDSNEKLFF. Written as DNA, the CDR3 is TGTGCCAGCAGCGTGGACAGTAATGAAAAACTGTTTTTT.

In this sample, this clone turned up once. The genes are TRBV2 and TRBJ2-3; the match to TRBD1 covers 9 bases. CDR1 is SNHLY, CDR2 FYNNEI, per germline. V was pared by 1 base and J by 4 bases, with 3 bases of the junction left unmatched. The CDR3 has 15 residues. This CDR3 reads CASSEVGQGADTQYF. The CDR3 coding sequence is TGTGCCAGCAGTGAAGTGGGACAGGGTGCAGATACGCAGTATTTT.

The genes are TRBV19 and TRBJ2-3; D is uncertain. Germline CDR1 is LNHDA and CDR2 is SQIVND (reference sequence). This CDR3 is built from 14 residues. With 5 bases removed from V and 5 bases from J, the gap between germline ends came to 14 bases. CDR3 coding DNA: TGTGCCAGTAGTGCCCACCCCTCCGGAGATACGCAGTATTTT. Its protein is CASSAHPSGDTQYF.

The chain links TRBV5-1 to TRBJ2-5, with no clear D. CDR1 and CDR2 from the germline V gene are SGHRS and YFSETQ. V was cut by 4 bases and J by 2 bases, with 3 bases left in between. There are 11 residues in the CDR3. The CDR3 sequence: CASSQQETQYF. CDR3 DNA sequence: TGCGCCAGCAGCCAGCAAGAGACCCAGTACTTC.

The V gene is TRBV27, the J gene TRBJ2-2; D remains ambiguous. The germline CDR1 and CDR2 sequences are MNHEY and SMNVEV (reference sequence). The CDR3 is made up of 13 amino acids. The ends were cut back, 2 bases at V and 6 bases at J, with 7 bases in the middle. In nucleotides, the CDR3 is TGTGCCAGCAGTTTAGGTGGGCCCGGGGAGCTGTTTTTT. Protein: CASSLGGPGELFF.